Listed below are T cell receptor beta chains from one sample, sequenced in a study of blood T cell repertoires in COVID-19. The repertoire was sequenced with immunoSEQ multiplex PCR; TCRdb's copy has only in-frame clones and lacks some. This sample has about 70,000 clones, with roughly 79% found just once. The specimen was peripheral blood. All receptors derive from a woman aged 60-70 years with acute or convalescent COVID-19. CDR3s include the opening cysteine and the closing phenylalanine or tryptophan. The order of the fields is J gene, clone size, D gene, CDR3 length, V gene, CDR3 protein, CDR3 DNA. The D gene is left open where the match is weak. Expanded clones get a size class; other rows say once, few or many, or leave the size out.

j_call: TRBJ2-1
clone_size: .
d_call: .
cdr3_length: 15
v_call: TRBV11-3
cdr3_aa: CASSLGLFGAGEQFF
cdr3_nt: TGTGCCAGCAGCTTAGGCCTCTTTGGGGCAGGTGAGCAGTTCTTC

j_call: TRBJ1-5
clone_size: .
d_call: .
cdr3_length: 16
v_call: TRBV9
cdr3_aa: CASSEGGERGVQPQHF
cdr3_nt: TGTGCCAGCAGCGAGGGGGGGGAAAGAGGTGTTCAGCCCCAGCATTTT

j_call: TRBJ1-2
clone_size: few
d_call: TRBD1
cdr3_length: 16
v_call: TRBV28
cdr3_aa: CASSFRQGPANYGYTF
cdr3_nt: TGTGCCAGCAGTTTTAGACAGGGCCCCGCTAACTATGGCTACACCTTC

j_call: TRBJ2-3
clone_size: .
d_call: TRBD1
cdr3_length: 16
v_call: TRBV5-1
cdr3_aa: CASSSGTGDTADTQYF
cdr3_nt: TGCGCCAGCAGCTCCGGGACAGGGGATACCGCAGATACGCAGTATTTT

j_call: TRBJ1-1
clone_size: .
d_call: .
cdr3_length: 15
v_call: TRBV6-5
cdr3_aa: CASSYSNRADTEAFF
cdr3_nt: TGTGCCAGCAGTTACTCGAACAGGGCGGACACTGAAGCTTTCTTT

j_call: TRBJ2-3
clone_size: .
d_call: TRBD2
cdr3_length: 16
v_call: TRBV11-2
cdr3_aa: CASSPSERGYTDTQYF
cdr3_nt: TGTGCCAGCAGCCCAAGCGAGCGGGGGTACACAGATACGCAGTATTTT

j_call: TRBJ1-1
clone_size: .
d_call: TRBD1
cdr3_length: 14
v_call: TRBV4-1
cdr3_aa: CASRPTGQVTEAFF
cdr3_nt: TGCGCCAGCAGACCGACGGGACAGGTAACTGAAGCTTTCTTT

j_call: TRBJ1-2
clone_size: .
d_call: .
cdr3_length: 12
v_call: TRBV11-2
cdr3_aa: CASSLAGEGYTF
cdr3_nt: TGTGCCAGCAGCTTAGCAGGGGAAGGCTACACCTTC

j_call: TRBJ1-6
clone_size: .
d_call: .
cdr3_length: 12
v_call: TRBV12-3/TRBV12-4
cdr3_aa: CASTPADSPLHF
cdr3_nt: TGTGCCAGCACCCCGGCGGATTCACCCCTCCACTTT

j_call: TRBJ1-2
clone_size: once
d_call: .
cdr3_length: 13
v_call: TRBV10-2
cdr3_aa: CASSEFYKDTETF
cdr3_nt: TGCGCCAGCAGTGAATTTTATAAAGACACCGAGACCTTC

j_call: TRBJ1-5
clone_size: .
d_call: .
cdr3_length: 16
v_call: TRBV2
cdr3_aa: CASSEGGRRSNQPQHF
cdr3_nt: TGTGCCAGCAGTGAAGGGGGCAGAAGGTCCAATCAGCCCCAGCATTTT

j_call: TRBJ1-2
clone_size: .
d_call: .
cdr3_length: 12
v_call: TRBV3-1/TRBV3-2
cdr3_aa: CASSLAGEGYTF
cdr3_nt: TGTGCCAGCAGCCTGGCAGGGGAAGGCTACACCTTC

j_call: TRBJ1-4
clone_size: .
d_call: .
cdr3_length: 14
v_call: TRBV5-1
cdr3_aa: CASSLGQQNEKLFF
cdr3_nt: TGCGCCAGCAGCTTGGGGCAACAAAACGAAAAACTGTTTTTT

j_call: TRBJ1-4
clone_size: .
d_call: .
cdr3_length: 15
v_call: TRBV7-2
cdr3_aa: CASSPRLTRGEKLFF
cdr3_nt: TGTGCCAGCAGCCCACGCCTGACCCGGGGTGAAAAACTGTTTTTT

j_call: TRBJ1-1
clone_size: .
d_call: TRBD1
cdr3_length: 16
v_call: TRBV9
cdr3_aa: CASSVGHTGGGTEAFF
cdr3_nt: TGTGCCAGCAGCGTTGGGCATACAGGGGGGGGCACTGAAGCTTTCTTT

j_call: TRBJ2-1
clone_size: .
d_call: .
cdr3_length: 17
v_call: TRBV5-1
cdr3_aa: CASSLRSGSHSYNEQFF
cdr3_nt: TGCGCCAGCAGCCTAAGGAGCGGGTCCCACTCATACAATGAGCAGTTCTTC

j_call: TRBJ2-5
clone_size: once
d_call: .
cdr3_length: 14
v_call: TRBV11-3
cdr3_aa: CASSLGDTQETQYF
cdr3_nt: TGTGCCAGCAGCCTAGGGGACACCCAAGAGACCCAGTACTTC

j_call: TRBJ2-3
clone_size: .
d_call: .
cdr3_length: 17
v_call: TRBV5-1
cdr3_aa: CASSYRWPRGPTDTQYF
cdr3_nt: TGCGCCAGCAGCTACCGTTGGCCCAGGGGACCCACAGATACGCAGTATTTT

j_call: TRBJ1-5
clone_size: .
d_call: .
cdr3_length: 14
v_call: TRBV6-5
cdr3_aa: CASSAFTGNQPQHF
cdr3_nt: TGTGCCAGCAGCGCTTTCACAGGGAATCAGCCCCAGCATTTT

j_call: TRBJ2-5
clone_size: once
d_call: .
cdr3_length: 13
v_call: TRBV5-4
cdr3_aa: CASSLAGGETQYF
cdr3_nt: TGTGCCAGCAGCTTGGCGGGGGGCGAGACCCAGTACTTC

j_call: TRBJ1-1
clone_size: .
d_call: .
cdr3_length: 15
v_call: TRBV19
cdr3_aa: CASSIAGLGSTEAFF
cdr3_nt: TGTGCCAGTAGTATTGCGGGGCTCGGCAGCACTGAAGCTTTCTTT